Presented here are 11 T cell receptor beta chains from one specimen sequenced in a study of shared T cell receptors in the human thymus. The repertoire was sequenced with immunoSEQ multiplex PCR; TCRdb's copy has only in-frame clones and lacks some. The table has about 380,000 clones, approximately 95% seen once. The sample was thymocytes. These receptors were obtained from a human donor.

This chain connects TRBV10-1 to TRBJ2-1, with D perhaps matching TRBD2 (6 bases). The CDR3 length is 16 residues. CDR1 and CDR2 (germline): WNHNN, SYGVQD (reference sequence). Trimming took 2 bases from V and 0 from J, leaving 11 bases between them. Here the CDR3 reads CASSEIADSSYNEQFF. In DNA, the CDR3 is TGCGCCAGCAGTGAGATAGCGGATAGCTCCTACAATGAGCAGTTCTTC.

The CDR3 DNA sequence: TGTGCCAGCAGCTCTCCTGGGGGACCTCCCCTCACAGATACGCAGTATTTT. The encoded protein is CASSSPGGPPLTDTQYF. The chain has TRBV9 and TRBJ2-3, with D perhaps given as TRBD1 or TRBD2 (5 bases each). Trimming pared 4 bases from V and 2 bases from J, leaving 20 bases between. Germline V gives CDR1 SGDLS, CDR2 YYNGEE. The CDR3 sequence is 17 residues long.

The chain employs TRBV6-4 and TRBJ2-3; 7 nucleotides agree with TRBD1. The ends lost 0 bases at V and 6 bases at J; junction bases unmatched: 3. The V gene's germline CDR1 is MRHNA and CDR2 SNTAGT. This CDR3 comprises 14 residues. CDR3: CASSDSRRGDTQYF. DNA of the CDR3: TGTGCCAGCAGTGACTCGCGCAGGGGGGATACGCAGTATTTT.

This chain uses TRBV27 with TRBJ1-5, with D perhaps TRBD1 (6 bases). Looked up from germline, CDR1 is MNHEY and CDR2 is SMNVEV (reference sequence). This CDR3 has 16 amino acids. V lost 4 bases and J lost 4, with 17 bases in between. CDR3 sequence reads: CASSSGGALWNQPQHF. The CDR3 DNA reads as TGTGCCAGCAGTTCGGGGGGGGCTTTGTGGAATCAGCCCCAGCATTTT.

This clone was recorded only once. The genes are TRBV7-8 and TRBJ2-2; 10 bases fit TRBD1. The CDR3 has 15 amino acids. Germline CDR1 is SGHVS and CDR2 is FQNEAQ. The ends lost 5 bases at V and 4 bases at J; junction bases unmatched: 4. CDR3 sequence (DNA): TGTGCCAGCAGCCTCGGACAGGGGGGCACCGGGGAGCTGTTTTTT. This encodes CASSLGQGGTGELFF.

V gene TRBV18 combines with J gene TRBJ2-1; 8 bases fit TRBD2. The CDR3 is 15 amino acids. The germline CDR1 and CDR2 sequences are KGHSH and LQKENI. The V gene end was trimmed by 0 bases and the J gene end by 4 bases; junction bases not matched to a gene: 2. CDR3 residues: CASSPPSGTYNEQFF. CDR3 coding DNA: TGTGCCAGCTCACCACCTAGCGGGACGTACAATGAGCAGTTCTTC.

The gene calls are TRBV5-8 and TRBJ1-2; 7 bases fit TRBD1. Germline V gene sequence: CDR1 SGHTS, CDR2 YDEGEE. Trimming at V came to 4 bases and at J to 4 bases, leaving 4 bases not matched to a gene. The CDR3 extends over 13 amino acids. The CDR3: CASSRGTAYGYTF. The CDR3 DNA is TGTGCCAGCAGCCGTGGGACAGCCTATGGCTACACCTTC.

This clone occurred once. V and J are TRBV19 and TRBJ1-5; TRBD1 matches 11 bases. The V gene's germline CDR1 is LNHDA and CDR2 SQIVND (reference sequence). The CDR3 is 18 residues long. V was pared by 7 bases and J by 0 bases, with 11 bases of the junction left unmatched. CDR3 protein: CASILTGQGVDSNQPQHF. As DNA, the CDR3 is TGTGCCAGTATTCTCACGGGACAGGGGGTAGATAGCAATCAGCCCCAGCATTTT. Using reference TRBV19 and TRBJ1-5 for the parts outside the CDR3, the full variable domain is DGGITQSPKYLFRKEGQNVTLSCEQNLNHDAMYWYRQDPGQGLRLIYYSQIVNDFQKGDIAEGYSVSREKKESFPLTVTSAQKNPTAFYLCASILTGQGVDSNQPQHFGDGTRLSIL.

In DNA form, the CDR3 reads TGTGCCAGCAGTTTACCCGGGAAGGGGACAGCTAACTATGGCTACACCTTC. This gives the protein CASSLPGKGTANYGYTF. The rearrangement uses TRBV28 and TRBJ1-2; the match to TRBD1 covers 7 bases. There are 17 residues in the CDR3. The germline CDR1 and CDR2 sequences are MDHEN and SYDVKM. V lost 2 bases, J lost 0 bases, and 9 bases stayed unmatched.

Here the CDR3 DNA reads TGTGCCAGCAGTGAAACGGAAGCGGGAGAGTTAGATGAGCAGTTCTTC. Its translation: CASSETEAGELDEQFF. The chain employs TRBV2 and TRBJ2-1; the match to TRBD2 covers 8 bases. This CDR3 has 16 amino acids. Per germline, CDR1 SNHLY and CDR2 FYNNEI. V was clipped by 2 bases and J by 8 bases; unmatched bases: 11.

The V and J genes are TRBV19 and TRBJ2-3; 9 bases agree with TRBD2. The germline gives CDR1 LNHDA, CDR2 SQIVND (reference sequence). The CDR3 runs 15 residues. The ends lost 5 bases at V and 4 bases at J; junction bases unmatched: 7. CDR3 residues: CASSYLSGRADTQYF. The CDR3 region has the DNA TGTGCCAGTAGTTATCTTAGCGGGAGAGCAGATACGCAGTATTTT.